This T cell receptor (beta chain) was identified in a study of T cells in localized non-small cell lung cancer. Profiling relied on immunoSEQ multiplex PCR, and the TCRdb table lists in-frame clones only, not all of them. The sample has 4,500 to 5,000 clones, 32% seen once. Germline CDR1 LNHNV, CDR2 YYDKDF (reference sequence). The germline V and J ends were trimmed by 0 bases and 0 bases, with 8 bases remaining between them. The CDR3 runs to 15 residues. This clone was picked up a small number of times. Source: lung tumor tissue, taken before any cancer treatment. The gene calls are TRBV15 and TRBJ1-2; D uncertain. This sequence originates from a woman aged 40-69 years with stage II squamous cell lung carcinoma. This chain's CDR3 is CATSRDGTANYGYTF. CDR3 bases: TGTGCCACCAGCAGAGATGGAACAGCTAACTATGGCTACACCTTC.